One and the same sample provided the 8 T cell receptor beta chains below, sequenced in a study of cytomegalovirus exposure and HLA in healthy donors. 13 Jbeta primers and 60 Vbeta primers were used for the PCR. Only in-frame clones appear in the TCRdb table, and some are missing; sequencing was by immunoSEQ multiplex PCR. The data hold about 120,000 clones, with 81% observed a single time. The sequenced material came from PBMCs. Every receptor here comes from a woman aged 40 to 50 in good health and CMV-seronegative.

The V and J genes are TRBV14 and TRBJ2-5; D is possibly TRBD1 (6 bases). CDR1 and CDR2 from the germline V gene are SGHDN and FVKESK. The CDR3 has 16 amino acids. Trimming removed 0 bases at V and 6 bases at J, with 17 bases between. CDR3 protein: CASSQDWVGAVKTQYF. Written as DNA, the CDR3 is TGTGCCAGCAGCCAAGATTGGGTGGGGGCTGTGAAGACCCAGTACTTC.

J is TRBJ1-5 and V is TRBV7-8; D perhaps matches TRBD1 (6 bases). CDR1 is SGHVS, CDR2 FQNEAQ, per germline. V lost 5 bases, J lost 0 bases, and 14 bases lay in between. The CDR3 is made up of 16 amino acids. The CDR3 nucleotides read TGTGCCAGCAGCCTAGAGGGGGGGAATAGCAATCAGCCCCAGCATTTT. This gives the protein CASSLEGGNSNQPQHF.

This clone was picked up a small number of times. This rearrangement joins TRBV5-4 to TRBJ1-4, with D perhaps matching TRBD1 (5 bases). The V end lost 4 bases, the J end lost 7 bases, and 17 bases lay between the germline ends. In germline, CDR1 is SGHNT, CDR2 YYREEE (reference sequence). CDR3 length: 15 residues. CDR3 sequence (DNA): TGTGCCAGCAGCCCGGGCATAGGGGTAAGTGAAAAACTGTTTTTT. This sequence encodes CASSPGIGVSEKLFF.

The chain recombines TRBV5-6 with TRBJ1-5; D uncertain. Germline V lookup: CDR1 SGHDT, CDR2 YYEEEE. Trimming cost V 3 bases and J 4 bases, with 8 bases left between them. CDR3 size: 13 residues. The DNA for the CDR3 is TGTGCCAGCAGCTATGGCGGGAATCAGCCCCAGCATTTT. This sequence encodes CASSYGGNQPQHF.

This clone was found once. This rearrangement joins TRBV7-2 to TRBJ2-3; 7 bases line up with TRBD1. The germline V gene encodes CDR1 SGHTA and CDR2 FQGNSA. The CDR3 sequence is 15 residues long. The J segment lost 1 base and the V segment lost 6 bases, leaving 7 bases of the junction unmatched. CDR3 DNA sequence: TGTGCCAGCAGTTACCGGGACAGAGGCACAGATACGCAGTATTTT. Translated, it gives CASSYRDRGTDTQYF.

This chain connects TRBV27 to TRBJ1-2; D unclear. This CDR3 is built from 14 residues. V was pared by 5 bases and J by 4 bases, with 14 bases between. Germline V gene sequence: CDR1 MNHEY, CDR2 SMNVEV (reference sequence). The CDR3 region is CASSPRVSVYGYTF. The CDR3 DNA reads TGTGCCAGCAGTCCCCGGGTCTCCGTCTATGGCTACACCTTC.

This clone has just a few counts. The genes are TRBV30 and TRBJ2-7; maybe TRBD1 (6 bases). The CDR3 length is 14 residues. Germline V lookup: CDR1 GTSNPN, CDR2 SVGIG (reference sequence). Deletions cut 1 base from V and 3 bases from J, with 13 bases between. CDR3 protein: CAWSGTDRFYEQYF. CDR3 DNA sequence: TGTGCCTGGAGTGGGACTGACAGGTTCTACGAGCAGTACTTC.

This clone was detected a few times. V gene TRBV9 combines with J gene TRBJ2-1; maybe TRBD2 (6 bases). This CDR3 comprises 15 residues. Trimming stripped 0 bases from V and 9 bases from J, with 16 bases between. Germline assignment: CDR1 SGDLS and CDR2 YYNGEE. The CDR3 sequence: CASSVGSGSLIEQFF. The CDR3 nucleotides read TGTGCCAGCAGCGTAGGAAGCGGGTCCCTCATTGAGCAGTTCTTC.